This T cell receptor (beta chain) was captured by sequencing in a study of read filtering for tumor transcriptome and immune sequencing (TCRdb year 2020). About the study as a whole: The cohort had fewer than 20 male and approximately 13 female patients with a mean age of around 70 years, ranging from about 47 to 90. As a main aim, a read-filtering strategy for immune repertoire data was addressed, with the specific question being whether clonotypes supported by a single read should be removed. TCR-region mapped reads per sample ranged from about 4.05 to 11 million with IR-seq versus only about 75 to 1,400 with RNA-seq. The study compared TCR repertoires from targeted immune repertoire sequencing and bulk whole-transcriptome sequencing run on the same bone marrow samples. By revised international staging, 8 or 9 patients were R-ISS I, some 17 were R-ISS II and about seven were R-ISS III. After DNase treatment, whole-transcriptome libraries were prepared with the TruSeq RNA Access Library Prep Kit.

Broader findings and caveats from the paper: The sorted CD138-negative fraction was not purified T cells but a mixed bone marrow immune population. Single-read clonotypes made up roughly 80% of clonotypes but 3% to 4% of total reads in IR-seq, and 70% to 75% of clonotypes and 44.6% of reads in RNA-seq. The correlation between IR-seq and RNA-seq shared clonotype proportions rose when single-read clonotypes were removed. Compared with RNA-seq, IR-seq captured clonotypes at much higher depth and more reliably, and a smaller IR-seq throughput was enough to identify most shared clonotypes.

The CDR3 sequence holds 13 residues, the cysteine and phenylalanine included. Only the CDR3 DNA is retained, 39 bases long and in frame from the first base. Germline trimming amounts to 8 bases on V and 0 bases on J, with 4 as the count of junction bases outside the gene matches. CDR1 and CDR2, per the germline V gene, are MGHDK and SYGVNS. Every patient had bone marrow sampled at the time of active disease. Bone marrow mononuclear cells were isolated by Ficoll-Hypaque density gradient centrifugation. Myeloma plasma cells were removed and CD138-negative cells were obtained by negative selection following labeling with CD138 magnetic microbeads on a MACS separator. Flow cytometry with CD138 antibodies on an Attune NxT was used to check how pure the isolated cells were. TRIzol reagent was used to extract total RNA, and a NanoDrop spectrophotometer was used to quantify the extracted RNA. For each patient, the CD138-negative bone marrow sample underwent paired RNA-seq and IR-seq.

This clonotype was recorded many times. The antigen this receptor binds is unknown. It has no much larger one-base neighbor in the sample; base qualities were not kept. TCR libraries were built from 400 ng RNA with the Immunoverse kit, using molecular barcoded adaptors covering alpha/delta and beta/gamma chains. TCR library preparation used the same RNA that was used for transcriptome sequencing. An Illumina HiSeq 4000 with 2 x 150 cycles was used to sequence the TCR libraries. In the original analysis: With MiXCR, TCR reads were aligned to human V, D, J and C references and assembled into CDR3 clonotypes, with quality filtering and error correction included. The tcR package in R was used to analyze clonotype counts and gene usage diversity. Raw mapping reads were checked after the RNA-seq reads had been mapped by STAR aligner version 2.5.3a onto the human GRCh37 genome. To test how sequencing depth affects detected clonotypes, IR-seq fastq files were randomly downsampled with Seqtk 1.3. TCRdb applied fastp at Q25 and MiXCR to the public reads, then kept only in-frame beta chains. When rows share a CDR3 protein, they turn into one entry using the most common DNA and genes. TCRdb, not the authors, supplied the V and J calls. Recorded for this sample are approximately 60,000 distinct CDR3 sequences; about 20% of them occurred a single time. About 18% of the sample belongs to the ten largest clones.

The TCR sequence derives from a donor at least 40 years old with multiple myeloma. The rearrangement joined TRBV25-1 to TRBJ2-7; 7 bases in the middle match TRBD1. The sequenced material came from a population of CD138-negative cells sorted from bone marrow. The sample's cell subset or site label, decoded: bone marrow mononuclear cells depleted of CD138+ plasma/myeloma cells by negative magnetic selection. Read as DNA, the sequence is TGTGCCAGCCGGGACAGAGACTCCTACGAGCAGTACTTC. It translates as CASRDRDSYEQYF.